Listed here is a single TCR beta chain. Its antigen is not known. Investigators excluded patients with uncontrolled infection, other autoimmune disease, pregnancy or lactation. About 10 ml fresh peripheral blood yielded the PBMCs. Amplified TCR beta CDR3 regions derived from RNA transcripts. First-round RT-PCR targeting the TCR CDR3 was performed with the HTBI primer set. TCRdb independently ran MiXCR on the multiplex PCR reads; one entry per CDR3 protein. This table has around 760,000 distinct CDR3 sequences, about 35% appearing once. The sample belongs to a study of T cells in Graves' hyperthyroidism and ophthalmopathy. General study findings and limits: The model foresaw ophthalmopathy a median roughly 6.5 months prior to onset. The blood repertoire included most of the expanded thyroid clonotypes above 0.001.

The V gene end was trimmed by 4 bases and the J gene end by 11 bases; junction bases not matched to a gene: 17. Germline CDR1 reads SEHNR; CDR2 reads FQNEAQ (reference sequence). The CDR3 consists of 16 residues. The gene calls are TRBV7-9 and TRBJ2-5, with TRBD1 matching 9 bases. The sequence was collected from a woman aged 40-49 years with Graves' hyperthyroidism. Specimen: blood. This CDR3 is CASSYSGTGSSLTQYF. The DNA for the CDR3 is TGTGCCAGCAGCTACTCCGGGACAGGGAGTTCACTCACTCAGTACTTC.